This TCR beta chain derives from a study of shared T cell receptors in the human thymus. Here immunoSEQ multiplex PCR was the method, and the copy in TCRdb shows in-frame clones only, minus some. Of roughly 700,000 clones detected, approximately 87% appear once; the ten largest clones hold about 0.01%. The CDR3 contains 11 residues. V was trimmed by 10 bases and J by 3 bases, leaving 10 bases between them. The V gene's germline CDR1 is MNHEY and CDR2 SVGAGI. Separately, the same data were catalogued under a study of human thymus T cells. That work contributes: During corrective heart surgery, resections were taken, and the thymus tissue came from them.

The TCR sequence derives from a boy under three years old with a congenital heart defect. V usage is TRBV6-5 and J usage is TRBJ2-7; no firm D call. The sample consisted of thymocytes. The CDR3 sequence: CATVANYEQYF. In nucleotides, the CDR3 is TGTGCCACCGTAGCCAACTACGAGCAGTACTTC.